This T cell receptor (beta chain) was sequenced for a study of blood T cells in healthy people across ages. With regard to this clonotype: No antigen is known for it. Its ends do not fully match the called genes, so a read error is possible.

This CDR3 is built from 16 residues. Germline V gene lookup returns CDR1 MGHRA and CDR2 YSYEKL. With a J-beta primer mix and a sample-barcoded 5' primer, a second PCR ran about 7 to 12 cycles. The authors tagged each cDNA molecule using a template-switch adaptor with 12 random nucleotides. One entry per CDR3 protein, called by TCRdb with MiXCR from the 5' RACE reads. The sample yields 1.5 million to 2 million distinct CDR3 sequences, roughly 32% seen once. Donors were systemically healthy Caucasian individuals from Russia aged roughly 6 to 100 years. Study-wide results and caveats: Underestimates were what the diversity estimates from one million T cells were considered to be. Naive CD4+ cell counts and diversity both ran higher in long-lived than in aged donors.

The rearrangement joins TRBV4-1 to TRBJ2-7; D is possibly TRBD2 (5 bases). The source material was blood. This receptor was taken from a woman under 40 in good health. DNA of the CDR3: TGCGCCGGCAGCCAATTAGACGGGGTGAATTCCTACGAGCAGTACTTC. It specifies CAGSQLDGVNSYEQYF.